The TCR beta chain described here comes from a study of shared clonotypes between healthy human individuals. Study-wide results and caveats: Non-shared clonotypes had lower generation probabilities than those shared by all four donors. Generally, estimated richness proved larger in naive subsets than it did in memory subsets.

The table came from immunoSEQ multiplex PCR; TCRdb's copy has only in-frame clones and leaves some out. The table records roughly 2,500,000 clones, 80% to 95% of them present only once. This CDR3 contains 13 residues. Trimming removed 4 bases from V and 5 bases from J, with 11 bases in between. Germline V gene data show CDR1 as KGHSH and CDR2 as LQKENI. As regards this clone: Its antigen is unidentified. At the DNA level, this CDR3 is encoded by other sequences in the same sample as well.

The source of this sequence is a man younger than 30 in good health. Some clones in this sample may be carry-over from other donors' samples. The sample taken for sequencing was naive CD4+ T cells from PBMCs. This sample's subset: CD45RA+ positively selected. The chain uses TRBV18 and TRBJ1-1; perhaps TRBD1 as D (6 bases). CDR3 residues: CASSQGGLTEAFF. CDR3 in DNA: TGTGCCAGCTCACAGGGGGGACTGACTGAAGCTTTCTTT.